This TCR beta chain was documented in a study of blood T cell repertoires in COVID-19. Seattle's cohort entered during active infection and was followed longitudinally. Per the authors' pipeline: Amplification of reference gene primers provided the estimated nucleated cell counts. Clones were read by immunoSEQ multiplex PCR, and TCRdb kept only the in-frame ones, dropping some. V and J calls and clone size follow that table, whereas D and trimming were derived from the DNA. The top ten clones hold under 7% of a sample with roughly 300,000 clones, 75% to 95% of them seen once. Per the germline V gene, CDR1 is MDHEN and CDR2 is SYDVKM. Deletions cut 5 bases from V and 2 bases from J, with 13 bases between. The CDR3 runs to 16 residues.

This TCR was recovered from a woman aged 25-40 years with COVID-19, enrolled during active disease. The chain carries TRBV28 and TRBJ1-6; a weak D match, TRBD1 (5 bases). The sample consisted of peripheral blood. CDR3 region: CASSTYRSPYNSPLHF. The CDR3 nucleotides are TGTGCCAGCAGTACCTACAGGTCGCCCTATAATTCACCCCTCCACTTT.